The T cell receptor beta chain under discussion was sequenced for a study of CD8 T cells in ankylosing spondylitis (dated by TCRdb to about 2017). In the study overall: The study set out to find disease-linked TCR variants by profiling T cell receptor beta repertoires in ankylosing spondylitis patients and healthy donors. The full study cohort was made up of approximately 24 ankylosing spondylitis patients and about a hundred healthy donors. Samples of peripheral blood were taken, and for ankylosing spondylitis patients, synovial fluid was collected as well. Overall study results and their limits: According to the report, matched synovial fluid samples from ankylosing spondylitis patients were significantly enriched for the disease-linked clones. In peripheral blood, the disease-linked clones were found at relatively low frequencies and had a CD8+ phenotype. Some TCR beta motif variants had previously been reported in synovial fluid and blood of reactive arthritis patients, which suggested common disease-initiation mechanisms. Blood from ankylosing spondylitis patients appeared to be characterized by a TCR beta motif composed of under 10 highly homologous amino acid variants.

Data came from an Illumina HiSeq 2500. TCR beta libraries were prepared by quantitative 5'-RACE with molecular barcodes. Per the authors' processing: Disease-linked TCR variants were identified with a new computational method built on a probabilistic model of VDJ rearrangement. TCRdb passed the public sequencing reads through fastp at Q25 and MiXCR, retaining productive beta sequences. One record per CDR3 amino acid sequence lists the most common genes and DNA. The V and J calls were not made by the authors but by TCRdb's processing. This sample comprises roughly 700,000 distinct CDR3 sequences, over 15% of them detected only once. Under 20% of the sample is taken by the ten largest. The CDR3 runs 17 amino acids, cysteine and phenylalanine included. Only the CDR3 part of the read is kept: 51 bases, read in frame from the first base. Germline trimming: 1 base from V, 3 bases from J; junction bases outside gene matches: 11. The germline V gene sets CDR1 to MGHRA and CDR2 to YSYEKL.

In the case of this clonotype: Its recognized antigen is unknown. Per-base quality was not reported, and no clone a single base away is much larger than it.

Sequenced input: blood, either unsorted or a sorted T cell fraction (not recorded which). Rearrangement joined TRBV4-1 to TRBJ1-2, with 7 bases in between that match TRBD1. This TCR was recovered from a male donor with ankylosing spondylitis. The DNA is TGCGCCAGCAGCCAAGTTTTGGGGGACAGCCAATACTATGGCTACACCTTC. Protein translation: CASSQVLGDSQYYGYTF.